The rows below give T cell receptor beta chains drawn from one sample of a study of cytomegalovirus exposure and HLA in healthy donors. The assay was immunoSEQ multiplex PCR, and TCRdb's table has in-frame clones only and misses some. This table holds some 120,000 clones, roughly 81% found once. Sequenced input: PBMCs. The receptors derive from a woman younger than 45 in good health and CMV-seronegative. Each CDR3 is given with its conserved first and last residue. The order of the fields is V gene, D gene, clone size, J gene, CDR3 protein, CDR3 DNA. The D gene is left open where the match is weak. Where a row states a size, it is once, few, many or the class of an expanded clone; other rows omit it.

>TRBV4-1|.|.|TRBJ2-1
CATQGGPNEQFF
TGCGCCACCCAGGGGGGTCCCAATGAGCAGTTCTTC
>TRBV19|TRBD1|once|TRBJ2-7
CASGTGWEQYF
TGTGCCAGTGGGACAGGATGGGAGCAGTACTTC
>TRBV6-1|.|.|TRBJ2-1
CASSESPPVPEQFF
TGTGCCAGCAGTGAATCCCCCCCTGTCCCTGAGCAGTTCTTC
>TRBV6-4|TRBD2|.|TRBJ2-3
CASSDSTSGGATQYF
TGTGCCAGCAGTGACTCGACTAGCGGGGGGGCTACGCAGTATTTT
>TRBV7-2|.|.|TRBJ2-7
CASSLSVREDEQYF
TGTGCCAGCAGCTTATCAGTCAGGGAGGACGAGCAGTACTTC
>TRBV29-1|.|.|TRBJ2-1
CSGVGSGYNEQFF
TGCAGTGGCGTGGGGAGCGGTTACAATGAGCAGTTCTTC
>TRBV28|TRBD2|once|TRBJ2-7
CASSPGGVYEQYF
TGTGCCAGCAGTCCCGGGGGGGTATACGAGCAGTACTTC
>TRBV5-4|TRBD1|.|TRBJ1-2
CASSSYRGWNYGYTF
TGTGCCAGCAGCTCGTACAGGGGATGGAACTATGGCTACACCTTC
>TRBV5-4|TRBD2|once|TRBJ2-3
CASSFTSGGADTQYF
TGTGCCAGCAGTTTTACTAGCGGCGGCGCAGATACGCAGTATTTT
>TRBV6-5|.|.|TRBJ2-7
CASSYSTRGPYEQYF
TGTGCCAGCAGTTACTCGACAAGGGGTCCCTACGAGCAGTACTTC
>TRBV6-5|TRBD1|.|TRBJ2-4
CASSSGQGANIQYF
TGTGCCAGCAGCAGCGGACAGGGGGCGAACATTCAGTACTTC